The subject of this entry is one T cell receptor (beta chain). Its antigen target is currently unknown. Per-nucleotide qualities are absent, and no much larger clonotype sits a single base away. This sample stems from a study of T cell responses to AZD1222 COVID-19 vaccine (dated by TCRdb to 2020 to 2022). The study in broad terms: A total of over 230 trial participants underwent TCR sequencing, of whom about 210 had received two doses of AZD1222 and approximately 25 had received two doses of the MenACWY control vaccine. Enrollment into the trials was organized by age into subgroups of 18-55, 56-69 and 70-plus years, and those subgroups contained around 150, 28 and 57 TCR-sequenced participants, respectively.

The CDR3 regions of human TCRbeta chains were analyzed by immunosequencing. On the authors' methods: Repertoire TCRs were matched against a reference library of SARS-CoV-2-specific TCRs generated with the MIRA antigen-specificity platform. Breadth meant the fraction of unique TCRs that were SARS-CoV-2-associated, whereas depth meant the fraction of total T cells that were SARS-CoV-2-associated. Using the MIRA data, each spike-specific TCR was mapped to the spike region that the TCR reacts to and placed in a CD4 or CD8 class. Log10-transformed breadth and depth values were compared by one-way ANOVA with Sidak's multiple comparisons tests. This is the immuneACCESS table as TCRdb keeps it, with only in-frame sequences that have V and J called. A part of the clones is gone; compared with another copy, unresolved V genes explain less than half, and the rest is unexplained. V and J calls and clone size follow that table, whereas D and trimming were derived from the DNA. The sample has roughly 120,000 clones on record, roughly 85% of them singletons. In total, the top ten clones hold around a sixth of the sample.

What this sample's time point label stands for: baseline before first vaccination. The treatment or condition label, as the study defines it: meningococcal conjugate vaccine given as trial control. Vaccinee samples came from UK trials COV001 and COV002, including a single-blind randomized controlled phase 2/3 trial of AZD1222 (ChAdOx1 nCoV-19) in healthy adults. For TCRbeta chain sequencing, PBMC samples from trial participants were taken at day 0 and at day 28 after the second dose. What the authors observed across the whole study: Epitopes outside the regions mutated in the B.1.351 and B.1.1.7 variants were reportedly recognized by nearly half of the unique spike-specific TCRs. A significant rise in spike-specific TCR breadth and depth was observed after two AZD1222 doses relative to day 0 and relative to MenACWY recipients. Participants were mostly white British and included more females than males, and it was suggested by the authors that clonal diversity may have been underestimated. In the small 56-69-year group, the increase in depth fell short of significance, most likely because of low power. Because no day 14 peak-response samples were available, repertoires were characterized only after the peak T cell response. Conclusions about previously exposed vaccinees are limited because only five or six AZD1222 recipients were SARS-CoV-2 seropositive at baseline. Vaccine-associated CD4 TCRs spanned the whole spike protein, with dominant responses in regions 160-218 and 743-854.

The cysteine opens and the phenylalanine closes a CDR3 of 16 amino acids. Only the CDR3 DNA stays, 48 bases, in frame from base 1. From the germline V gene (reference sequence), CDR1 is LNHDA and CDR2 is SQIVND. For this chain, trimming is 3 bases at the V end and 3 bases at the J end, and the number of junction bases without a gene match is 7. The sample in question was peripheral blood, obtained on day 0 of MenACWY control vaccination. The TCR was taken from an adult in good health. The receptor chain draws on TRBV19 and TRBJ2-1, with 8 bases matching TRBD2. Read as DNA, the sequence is TGTGCCAGTAGTATCTCTAGCGGGTCAGGCTACAATGAGCAGTTCTTC. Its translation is CASSISSGSGYNEQFF.